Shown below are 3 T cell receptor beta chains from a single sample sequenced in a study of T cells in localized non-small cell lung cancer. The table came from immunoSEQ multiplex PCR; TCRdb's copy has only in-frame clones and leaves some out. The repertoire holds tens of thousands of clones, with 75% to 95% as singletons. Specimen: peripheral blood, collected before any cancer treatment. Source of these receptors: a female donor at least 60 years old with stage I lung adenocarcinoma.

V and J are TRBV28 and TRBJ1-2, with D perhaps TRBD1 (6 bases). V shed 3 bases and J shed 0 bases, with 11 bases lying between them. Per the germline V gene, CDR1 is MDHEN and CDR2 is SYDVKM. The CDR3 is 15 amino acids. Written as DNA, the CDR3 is TGTGCCAGCAGTTTCCCGACAGGAACTAACTATGGCTACACCTTC. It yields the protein CASSFPTGTNYGYTF.

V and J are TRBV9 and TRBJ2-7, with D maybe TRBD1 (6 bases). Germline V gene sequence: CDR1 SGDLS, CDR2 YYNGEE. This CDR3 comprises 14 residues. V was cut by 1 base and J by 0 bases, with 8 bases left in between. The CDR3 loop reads CASSVQGLSYEQYF. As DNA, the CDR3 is TGTGCCAGCAGCGTACAGGGGCTCTCCTACGAGCAGTACTTC.

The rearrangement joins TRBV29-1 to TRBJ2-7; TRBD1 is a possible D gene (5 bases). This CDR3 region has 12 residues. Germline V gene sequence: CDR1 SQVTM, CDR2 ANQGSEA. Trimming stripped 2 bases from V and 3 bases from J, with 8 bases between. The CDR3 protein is CSVETQGYEQYF. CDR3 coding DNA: TGCAGCGTTGAAACGCAGGGCTACGAGCAGTACTTC.